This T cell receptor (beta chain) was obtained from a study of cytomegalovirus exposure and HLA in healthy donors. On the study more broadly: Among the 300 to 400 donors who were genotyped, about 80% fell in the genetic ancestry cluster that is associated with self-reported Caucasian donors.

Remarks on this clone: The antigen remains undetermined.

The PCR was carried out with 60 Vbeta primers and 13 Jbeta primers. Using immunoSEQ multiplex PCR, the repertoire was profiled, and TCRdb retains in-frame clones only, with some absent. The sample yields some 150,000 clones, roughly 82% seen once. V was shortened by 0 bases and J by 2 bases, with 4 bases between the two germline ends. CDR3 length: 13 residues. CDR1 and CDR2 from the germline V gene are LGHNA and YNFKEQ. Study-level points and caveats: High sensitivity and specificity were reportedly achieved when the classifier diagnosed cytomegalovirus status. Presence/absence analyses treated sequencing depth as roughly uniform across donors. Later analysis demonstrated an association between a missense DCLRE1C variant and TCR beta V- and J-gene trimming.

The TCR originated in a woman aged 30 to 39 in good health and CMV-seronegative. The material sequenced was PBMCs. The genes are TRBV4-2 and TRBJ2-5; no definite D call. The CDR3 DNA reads TGTGCCAGCAGCCAAGATCTTCAAGAGACCCAGTACTTC. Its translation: CASSQDLQETQYF.